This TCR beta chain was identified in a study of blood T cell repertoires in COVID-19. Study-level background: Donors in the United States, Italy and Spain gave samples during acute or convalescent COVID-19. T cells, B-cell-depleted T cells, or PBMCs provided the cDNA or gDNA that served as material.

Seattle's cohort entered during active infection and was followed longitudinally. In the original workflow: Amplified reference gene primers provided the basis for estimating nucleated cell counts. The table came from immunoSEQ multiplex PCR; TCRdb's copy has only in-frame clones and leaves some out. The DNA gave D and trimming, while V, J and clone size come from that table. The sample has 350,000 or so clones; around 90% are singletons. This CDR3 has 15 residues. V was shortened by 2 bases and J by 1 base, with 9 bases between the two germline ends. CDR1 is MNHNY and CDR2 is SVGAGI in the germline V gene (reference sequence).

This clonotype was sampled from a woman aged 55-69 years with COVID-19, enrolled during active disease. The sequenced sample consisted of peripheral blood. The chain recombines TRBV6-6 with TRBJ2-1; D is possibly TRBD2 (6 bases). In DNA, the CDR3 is TGTGCCAGCAGTTACGCCGGGAGTTCCTACAATGAGCAGTTCTTC. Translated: CASSYAGSSYNEQFF.